Shown below are 5 T cell receptor beta chains from a single sample sequenced in a study of Graves' ophthalmopathy and Graves' hyperthyroidism. Transcripts of RNA were the source for amplifying TCR beta CDR3 regions. First-round RT-PCR used HTBI primers; second-round multiplex PCR followed. TCRdb re-analysed the multiplex PCR reads in MiXCR, keeping a single row per CDR3 protein. The sample has 350,000 to 400,000 distinct CDR3 sequences, approximately 20% seen once. Sequencing was performed on peripheral blood. All receptors come from a woman between 18 and 29 years old with Graves' ophthalmopathy.

This clonotype came up a few times. V gene TRBV5-1 combines with J gene TRBJ2-2; TRBD1 might be the D (5 bases). CDR3 length: 16 amino acids. The V gene's germline CDR1 is SGHRS and CDR2 YFSETQ. The V end was cut by 2 bases, the J end by 6 bases, with 17 bases between. The CDR3 DNA reads as TGCGCCAGCAGCTTTCTAGACAGATCTTTTTCCGGGGAGCTGTTTTTT. It yields the protein CASSFLDRSFSGELFF.

This clonotype was counted at least ten times. CDR3 coding DNA: TGTGCCACCAGTGACCCATCCGGCGGGACTACCCAAGAGACCCAGTACTTC. Protein product: CATSDPSGGTTQETQYF. This rearrangement joins TRBV24-1 to TRBJ2-5; 7 nucleotides agree with TRBD2. The V segment lost 4 bases and the J segment 1 base; nucleotides outside the gene matches: 11. The CDR3 has 17 amino acids. CDR1 is KGHDR and CDR2 is SFDVKD in the germline V gene.

This clonotype appeared many times. The gene calls are TRBV15 and TRBJ1-5; tentatively, D is TRBD1 (5 bases). The germline V gene encodes CDR1 LNHNV and CDR2 YYDKDF (reference sequence). Deletions cut 1 base from V and 7 bases from J, with 20 bases between. The CDR3 is made up of 17 amino acids. DNA of the CDR3: TGTGCCACCAGCAGAGTGCCTGCGGGACCCCCGCCACAGCCCCAGCATTTT. Residues: CATSRVPAGPPPQPQHF.

This clonotype came up many times. The chain uses TRBV7-6 and TRBJ2-7; 7 bases are shared with TRBD1. CDR1 is SGHVS and CDR2 is FNYEAQ in the germline V gene. Losses at the gene ends were 6 bases for V and 3 bases for J; bases not matched to a gene: 11. The CDR3 loop spans 15 amino acids. The CDR3 region has the DNA TGTGCCAGCAGTTCCCGGGACAGCGAACTCTACGAGCAGTACTTC. Protein: CASSSRDSELYEQYF.

This clonotype came up many times. CDR3 sequence (DNA): TGTGCCAGCAGTTACTCAGGCACTAGTCAAGAGACCCAGTACTTC. Protein sequence: CASSYSGTSQETQYF. The chain couples TRBV6-5 to TRBJ2-5; D possibly corresponds to TRBD2 (5 bases). Trimming stripped 0 bases from V and 2 bases from J, with 10 bases between. The CDR3 has 15 amino acids. Germline CDR1 MNHEY, CDR2 SVGAGI.